This TCR beta chain was identified during a study of CD8 T cells in Susac syndrome. TEMRA cells were FACS-enriched, with CD8+ and CD4+ T cells isolated negatively. Random hexamers were used to reverse transcribe the RNA input (about 0.5 to 1 ug). The method of amplification for TCR beta CDR3 was immunoSEQ multiplex PCR, covering 54 Vbeta and 13 Jbeta. In TCRdb, the immunoSEQ multiplex PCR reads were re-called with MiXCR into one record per CDR3 protein. This table has 120,000 or so distinct CDR3 sequences, roughly 95% appearing once. J was trimmed by 1 base and V by 4 bases; bases with no gene match: 1. The CDR3 has 14 amino acids. Germline V gene lookup returns CDR1 MNHEY and CDR2 SMNVEV (reference sequence).

Sequencing was carried out using CD4+ T cells from PBMCs. The chain uses TRBV27 and TRBJ1-5; 7 bases line up with TRBD1. The clonotype originates from a human donor with Susac syndrome. The CDR3 bases are TGTGCCAGCAGTTCCAGGGGGAGCAATCAGCCCCAGCATTTT. Protein: CASSSRGSNQPQHF.